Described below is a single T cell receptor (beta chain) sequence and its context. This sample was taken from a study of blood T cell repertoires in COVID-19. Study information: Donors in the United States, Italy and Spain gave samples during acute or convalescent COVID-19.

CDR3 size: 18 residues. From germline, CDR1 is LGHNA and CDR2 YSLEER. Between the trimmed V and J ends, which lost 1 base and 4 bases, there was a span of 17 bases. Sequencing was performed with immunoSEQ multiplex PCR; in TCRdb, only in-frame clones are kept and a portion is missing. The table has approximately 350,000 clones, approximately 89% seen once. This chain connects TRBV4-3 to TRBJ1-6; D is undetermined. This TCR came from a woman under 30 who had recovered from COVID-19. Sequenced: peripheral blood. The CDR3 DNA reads TGCGCCAGCAGCCAAGGCCCTAGTCGGACTGCGTATAATTCACCCCTCCACTTT. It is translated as CASSQGPSRTAYNSPLHF.